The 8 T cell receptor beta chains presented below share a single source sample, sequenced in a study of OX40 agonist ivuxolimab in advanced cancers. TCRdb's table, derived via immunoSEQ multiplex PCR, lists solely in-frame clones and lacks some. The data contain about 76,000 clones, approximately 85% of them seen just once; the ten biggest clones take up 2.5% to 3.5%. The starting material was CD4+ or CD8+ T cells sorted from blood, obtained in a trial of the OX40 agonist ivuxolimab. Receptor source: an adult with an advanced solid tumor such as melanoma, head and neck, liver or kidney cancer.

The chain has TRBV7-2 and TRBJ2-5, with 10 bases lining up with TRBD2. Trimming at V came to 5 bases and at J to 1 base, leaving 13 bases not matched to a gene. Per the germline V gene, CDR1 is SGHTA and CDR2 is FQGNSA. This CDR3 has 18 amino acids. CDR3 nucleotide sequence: TGTGCCAGCAGCGTTTCTAGCGGGAGCTCGTCGGGCCAAGAGACCCAGTACTTC. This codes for CASSVSSGSSSGQETQYF. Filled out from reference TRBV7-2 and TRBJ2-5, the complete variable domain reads GAGVSQSPSNKVTEKGKDVELRCDPISGHTALYWYRQSLGQGLEFLIYFQGNSAPDKSGLPSDRFSAERTGGSVSTLTIQRTQQEDSAVYLCASSVSSGSSSGQETQYFGPGTRLLVL.

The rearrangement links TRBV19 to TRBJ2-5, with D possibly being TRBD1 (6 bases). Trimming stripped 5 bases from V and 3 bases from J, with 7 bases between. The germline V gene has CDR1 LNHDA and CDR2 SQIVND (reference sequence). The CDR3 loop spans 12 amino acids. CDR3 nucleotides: TGTGCCAGTAGTCAGGGGAAAGAGACCCAGTACTTC. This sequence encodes CASSQGKETQYF.

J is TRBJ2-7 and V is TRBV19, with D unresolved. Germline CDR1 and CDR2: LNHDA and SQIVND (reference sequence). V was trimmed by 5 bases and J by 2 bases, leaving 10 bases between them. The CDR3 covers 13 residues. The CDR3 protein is CASSPRLAYEQYF. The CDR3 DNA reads TGTGCCAGTAGTCCCAGATTGGCCTACGAGCAGTACTTC.

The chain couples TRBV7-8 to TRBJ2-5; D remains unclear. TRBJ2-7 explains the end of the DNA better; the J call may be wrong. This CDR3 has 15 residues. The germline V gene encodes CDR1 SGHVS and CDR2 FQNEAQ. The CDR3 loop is CASAPRGPSSYEQYF. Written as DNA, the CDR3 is TGTGCCAGTGCCCCCAGAGGTCCTAGCTCCTACGAGCAGTACTTC.

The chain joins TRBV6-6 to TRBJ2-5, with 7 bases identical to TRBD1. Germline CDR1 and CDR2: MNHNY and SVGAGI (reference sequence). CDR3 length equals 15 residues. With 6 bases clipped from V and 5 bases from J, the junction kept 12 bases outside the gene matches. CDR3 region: CASSHRQGGWETQYF. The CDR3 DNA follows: TGTGCCAGCAGCCATCGACAGGGTGGGTGGGAGACCCAGTACTTC.

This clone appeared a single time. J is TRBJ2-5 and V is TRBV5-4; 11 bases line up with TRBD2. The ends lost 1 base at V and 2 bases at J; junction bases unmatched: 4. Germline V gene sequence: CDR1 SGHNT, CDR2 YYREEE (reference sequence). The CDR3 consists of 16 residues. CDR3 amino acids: CASSLILAGGQETQYF. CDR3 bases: TGTGCCAGCAGCTTGATTCTAGCGGGGGGACAAGAGACCCAGTACTTC.

The CDR3 loop reads CASSLAPGPNNYGYTF. Here the CDR3 DNA reads TGCGCCAGCAGCTTGGCCCCCGGGCCCAATAACTATGGCTACACCTTC. The V gene is TRBV5-1, the J gene TRBJ1-2; D is ambiguous. Trimming shortened V by 0 bases and J by 1 base, and 13 bases separated the two germline ends. Germline V gene data show CDR1 as SGHRS and CDR2 as YFSETQ. CDR3 size: 16 residues.

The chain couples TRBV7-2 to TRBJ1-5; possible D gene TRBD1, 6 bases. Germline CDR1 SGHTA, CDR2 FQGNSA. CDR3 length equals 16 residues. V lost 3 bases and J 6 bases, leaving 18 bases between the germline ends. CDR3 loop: CASSFPVGGGPQPQHF. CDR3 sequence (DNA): TGTGCCAGCAGCTTCCCTGTAGGGGGGGGGCCTCAGCCCCAGCATTTT.